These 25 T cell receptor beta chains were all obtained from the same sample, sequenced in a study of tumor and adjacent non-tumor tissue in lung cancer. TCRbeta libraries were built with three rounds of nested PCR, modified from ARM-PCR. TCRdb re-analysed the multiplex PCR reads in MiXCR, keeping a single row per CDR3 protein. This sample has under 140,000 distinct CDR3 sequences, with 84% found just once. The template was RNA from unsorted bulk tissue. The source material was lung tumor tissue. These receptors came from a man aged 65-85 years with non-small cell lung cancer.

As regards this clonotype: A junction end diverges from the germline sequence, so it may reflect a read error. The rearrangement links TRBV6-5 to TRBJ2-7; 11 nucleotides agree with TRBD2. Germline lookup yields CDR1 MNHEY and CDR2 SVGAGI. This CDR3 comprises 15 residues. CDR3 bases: TGTGCCGGCAGCAATACTAGCGGGAGCTCCTACGAGCAGTACTTC. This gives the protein CAGSNTSGSSYEQYF.

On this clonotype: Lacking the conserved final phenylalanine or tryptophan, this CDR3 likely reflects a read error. In nucleotides, the CDR3 is TGTGCCAGCAGCCTTCAAGGGACAGGGCATCAACCCCAGCATTCT. Protein: CASSLQGTGHQPQHS. The genes are TRBV4-2 and TRBJ1-5; TRBD1 agrees at 9 bases. Germline V gives CDR1 LGHNA, CDR2 YNFKEQ. CDR3 length: 15 residues.

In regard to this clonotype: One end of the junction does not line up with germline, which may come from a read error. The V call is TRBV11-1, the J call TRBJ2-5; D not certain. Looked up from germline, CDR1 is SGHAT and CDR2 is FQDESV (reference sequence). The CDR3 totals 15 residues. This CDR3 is CASSLGINLDETQYF. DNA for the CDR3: TGCGCCAGCAGCTTAGGGATTAATCTGGACGAGACTCAGTACTTC.

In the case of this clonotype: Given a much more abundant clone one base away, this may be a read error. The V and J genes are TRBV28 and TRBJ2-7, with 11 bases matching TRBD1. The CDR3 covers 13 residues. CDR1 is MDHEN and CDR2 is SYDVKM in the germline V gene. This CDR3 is CASIRTGGAEHYF. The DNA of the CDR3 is TGTGCCAGCATAAGGACAGGGGGCGCCGAGCATTACTTC.

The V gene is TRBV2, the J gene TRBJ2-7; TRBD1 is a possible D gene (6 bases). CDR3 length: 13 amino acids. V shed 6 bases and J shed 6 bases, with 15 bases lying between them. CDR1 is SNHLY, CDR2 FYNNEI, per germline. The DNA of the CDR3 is TGTGCCAGCAGCTGGGACATAGGAGTCGAGCAGTACTTC. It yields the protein CASSWDIGVEQYF.

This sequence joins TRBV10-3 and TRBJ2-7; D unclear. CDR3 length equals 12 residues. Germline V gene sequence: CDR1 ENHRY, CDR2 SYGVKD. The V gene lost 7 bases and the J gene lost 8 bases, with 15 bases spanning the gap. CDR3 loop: CAITNPPYKQYF. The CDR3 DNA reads TGTGCCATCACGAACCCACCGTATAAGCAGTACTTC.

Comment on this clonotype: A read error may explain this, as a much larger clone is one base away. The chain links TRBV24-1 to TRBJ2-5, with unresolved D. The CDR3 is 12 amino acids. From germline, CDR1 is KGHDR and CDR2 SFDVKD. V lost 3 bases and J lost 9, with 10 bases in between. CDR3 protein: CATSDGPWAQYF. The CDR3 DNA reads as TGTGCCACCAGTGATGGCCCGTGGGCCCAGTACTTC.

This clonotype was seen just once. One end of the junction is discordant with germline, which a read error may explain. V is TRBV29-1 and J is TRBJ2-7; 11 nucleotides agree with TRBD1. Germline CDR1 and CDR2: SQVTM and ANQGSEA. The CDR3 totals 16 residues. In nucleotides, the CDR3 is TGCAGCGTTGAAGTGATCCGGACAGGGGGCTTCTACGAGCAGTATTTC. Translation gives CSVEVIRTGGFYEQYF.

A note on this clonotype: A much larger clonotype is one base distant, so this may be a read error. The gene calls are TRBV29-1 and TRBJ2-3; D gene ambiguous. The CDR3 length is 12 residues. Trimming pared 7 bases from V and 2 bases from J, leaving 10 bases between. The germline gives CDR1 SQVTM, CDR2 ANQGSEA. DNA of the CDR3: TGCAGCGGTGTCAGTTACACAGATACGCAGTATTTT. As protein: CSGVSYTDTQYF.

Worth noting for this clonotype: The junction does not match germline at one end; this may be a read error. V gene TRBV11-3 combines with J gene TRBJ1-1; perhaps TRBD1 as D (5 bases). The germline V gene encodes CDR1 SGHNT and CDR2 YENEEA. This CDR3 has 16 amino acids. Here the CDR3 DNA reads TGTGTCAGCAGTTTAAAGACAGCGTGGATGAACACTGAAGCTTTCTTT. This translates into CVSSLKTAWMNTEAFF. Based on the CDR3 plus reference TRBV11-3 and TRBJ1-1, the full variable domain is EAGVVQSPRYKIIEKKQPVAFWCNPISGHNTLYWYLQNLGQGPELLIRYENEEAVDDSQLPKDRFSAERLKGVDSTLKIQPAELGDSAVYLCVSSLKTAWMNTEAFFGQGTRLTVV.

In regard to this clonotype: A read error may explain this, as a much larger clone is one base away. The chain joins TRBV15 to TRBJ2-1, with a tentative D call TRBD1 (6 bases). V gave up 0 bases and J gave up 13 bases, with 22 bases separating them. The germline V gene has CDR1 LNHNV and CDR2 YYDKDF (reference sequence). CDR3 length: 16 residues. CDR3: CATSRDTGRVIHTQFF. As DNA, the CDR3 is TGTGCCACCAGCAGAGATACAGGGCGCGTGATACACACACAGTTCTTC.

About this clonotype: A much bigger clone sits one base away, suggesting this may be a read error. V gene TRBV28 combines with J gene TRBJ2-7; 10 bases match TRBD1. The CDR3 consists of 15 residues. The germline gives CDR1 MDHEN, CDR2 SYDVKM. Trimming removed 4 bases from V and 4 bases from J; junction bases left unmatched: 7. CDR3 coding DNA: TGTGCCAGCAGTTCCGGACAGGGGGTTCGATACGAGCAGTACTTC. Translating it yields CASSSGQGVRYEQYF.

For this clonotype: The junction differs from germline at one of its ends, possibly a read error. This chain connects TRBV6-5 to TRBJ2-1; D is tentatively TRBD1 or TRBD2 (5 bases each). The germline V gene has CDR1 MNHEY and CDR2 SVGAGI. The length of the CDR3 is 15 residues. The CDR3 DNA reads TGTGCCAGCAGGGGACGGCTGAACTCCTACAATGAGGAGTTCTTC. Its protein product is CASRGRLNSYNEEFF.

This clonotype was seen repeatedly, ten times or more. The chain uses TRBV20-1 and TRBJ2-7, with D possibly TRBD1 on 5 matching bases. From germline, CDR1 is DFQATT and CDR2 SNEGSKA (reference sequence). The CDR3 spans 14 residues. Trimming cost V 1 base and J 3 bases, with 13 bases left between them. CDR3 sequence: CSARVDGRVYEQYF. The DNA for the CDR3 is TGCAGTGCTAGAGTAGATGGCAGGGTCTACGAGCAGTACTTC.

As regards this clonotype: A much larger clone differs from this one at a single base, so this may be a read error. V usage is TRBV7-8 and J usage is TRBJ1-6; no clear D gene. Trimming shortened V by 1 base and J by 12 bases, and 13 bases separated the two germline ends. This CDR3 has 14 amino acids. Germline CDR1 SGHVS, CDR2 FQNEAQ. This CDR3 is CASSLDSRELPLHF. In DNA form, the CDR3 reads TGTGCCAGCAGCTTAGATTCTAGAGAATTACCCCTCCACTTT.

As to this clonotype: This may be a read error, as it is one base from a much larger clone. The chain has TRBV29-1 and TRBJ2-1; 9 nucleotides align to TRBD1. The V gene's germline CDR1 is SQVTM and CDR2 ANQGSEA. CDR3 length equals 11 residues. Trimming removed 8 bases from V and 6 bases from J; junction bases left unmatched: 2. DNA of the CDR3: TGCAGCAGGGACAGGGCCAATGAGCAGTTCTTC. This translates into CSRDRANEQFF.

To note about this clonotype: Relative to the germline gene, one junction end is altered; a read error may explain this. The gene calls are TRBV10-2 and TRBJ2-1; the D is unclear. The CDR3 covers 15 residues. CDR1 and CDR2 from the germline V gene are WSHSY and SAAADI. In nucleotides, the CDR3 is TGCGCCAGCAGGTCCTCGAGACCCTCTTCTCATGAGCAGTTATTC. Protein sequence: CASRSSRPSSHEQLF.

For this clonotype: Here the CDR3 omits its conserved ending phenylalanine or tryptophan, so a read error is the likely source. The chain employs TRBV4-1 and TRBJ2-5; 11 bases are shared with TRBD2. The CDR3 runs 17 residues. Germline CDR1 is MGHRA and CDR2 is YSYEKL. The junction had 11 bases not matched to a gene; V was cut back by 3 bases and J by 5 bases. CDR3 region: CASSQEDSGGVWETQYY. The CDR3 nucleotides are TGCGCCAGCAGCCAGGAGGATAGCGGGGGGGTCTGGGAGACCCAGTACTAC.

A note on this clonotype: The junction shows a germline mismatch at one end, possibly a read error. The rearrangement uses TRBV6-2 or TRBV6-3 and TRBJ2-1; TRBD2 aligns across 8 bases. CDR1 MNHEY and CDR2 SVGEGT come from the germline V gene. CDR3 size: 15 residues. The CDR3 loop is CTSSPGLENTNEQFF. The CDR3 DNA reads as TGTACCAGCAGTCCGGGACTAGAGAATACCAATGAGCAGTTCTTC.

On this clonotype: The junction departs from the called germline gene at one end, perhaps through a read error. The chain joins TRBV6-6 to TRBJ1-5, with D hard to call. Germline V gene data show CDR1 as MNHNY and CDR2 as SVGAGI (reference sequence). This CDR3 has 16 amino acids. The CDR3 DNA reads TGTGCCAGCAGTCCAAAGCCTTCGGGGTTTATTCAGCCCCAACATTTT. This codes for CASSPKPSGFIQPQHF.

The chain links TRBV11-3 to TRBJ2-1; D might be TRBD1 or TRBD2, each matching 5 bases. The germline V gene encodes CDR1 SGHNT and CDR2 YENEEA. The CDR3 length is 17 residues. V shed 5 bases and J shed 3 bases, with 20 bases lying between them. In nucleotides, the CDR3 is TGTGCCAGCAGCCTCCTAGGGGCTAGCAGAGGCTACAATGAGCAGTTCTTC. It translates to CASSLLGASRGYNEQFF.

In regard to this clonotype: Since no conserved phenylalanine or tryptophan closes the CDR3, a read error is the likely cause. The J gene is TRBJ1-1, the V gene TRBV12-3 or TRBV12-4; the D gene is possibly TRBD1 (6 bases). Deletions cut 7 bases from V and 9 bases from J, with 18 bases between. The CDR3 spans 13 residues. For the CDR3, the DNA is TGTGCCAGCAATTTCCGGGACACACAGAAAGCTTTCTCT. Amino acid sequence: CASNFRDTQKAFS.

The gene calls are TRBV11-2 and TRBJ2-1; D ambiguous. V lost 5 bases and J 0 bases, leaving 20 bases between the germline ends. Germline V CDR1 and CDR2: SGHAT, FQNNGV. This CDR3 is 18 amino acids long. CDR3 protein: CASSQHVRGWASYNEQFF. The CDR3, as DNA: TGTGCCAGCAGCCAACATGTGCGTGGCTGGGCCTCCTACAATGAGCAGTTCTTC.

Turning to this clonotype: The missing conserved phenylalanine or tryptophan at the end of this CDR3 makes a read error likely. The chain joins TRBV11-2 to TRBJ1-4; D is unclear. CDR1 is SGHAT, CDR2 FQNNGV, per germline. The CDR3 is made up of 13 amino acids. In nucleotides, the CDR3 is TGTGCTAGCAGCTTGGTCAGAGGAGGAAAACTGTTTTCT. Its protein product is CASSLVRGGKLFS.

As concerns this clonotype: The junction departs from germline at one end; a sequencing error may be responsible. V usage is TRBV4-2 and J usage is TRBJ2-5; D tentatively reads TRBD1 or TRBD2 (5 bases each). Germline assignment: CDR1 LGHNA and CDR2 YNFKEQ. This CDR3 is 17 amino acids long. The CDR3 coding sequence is TGTGTCAGCAGCCCAATGGCCGGAGGACAATTTGAAGAGACACAGTACTTT. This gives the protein CVSSPMAGGQFEETQYF.